This T cell receptor (beta chain) was obtained from a study of CD8 T cells in Susac syndrome. Study-wide context: Blood was drawn from patients with Susac syndrome. At that point, they were therapy-naive, on corticosteroids, or on intravenous immunoglobulin alone.

In germline, CDR1 is SGHRS, CDR2 YFSETQ. The CDR3 loop spans 15 amino acids. Trimming cost V 4 bases and J 0 bases; bases outside gene matches: 5. Random hexamers primed reverse transcription of 0.5 to 1 ug RNA. Amplification of TCR beta CDR3 used immunoSEQ multiplex PCR across 54 Vbeta and 13 Jbeta. TCRdb fed the immunoSEQ multiplex PCR reads into MiXCR, producing one record per CDR3 protein. The data contain about 140,000 distinct CDR3 sequences, 85% to 95% of them seen just once; the ten biggest clones take up 0.15% to 0.2%. This TCR was recovered from a human donor with Susac syndrome. This chain connects TRBV5-1 to TRBJ2-7; 9 nucleotides line up with TRBD2. Sequences were obtained from CD8+ T cells from PBMCs. The CDR3 spells CASSERTSDSYEQYF. The DNA of the CDR3 is TGCGCCAGCAGCGAAAGGACTAGCGACTCCTACGAGCAGTACTTC. The whole variable domain, filled in from reference TRBV5-1 and TRBJ2-7, reads KAGVTQTPRYLIKTRGQQVTLSCSPISGHRSVSWYQQTPGQGLQFLFEYFSETQRNKGNFPGRFSGRQFSNSRSEMNVSTLELGDSALYLCASSERTSDSYEQYFGPGTRLTVT.